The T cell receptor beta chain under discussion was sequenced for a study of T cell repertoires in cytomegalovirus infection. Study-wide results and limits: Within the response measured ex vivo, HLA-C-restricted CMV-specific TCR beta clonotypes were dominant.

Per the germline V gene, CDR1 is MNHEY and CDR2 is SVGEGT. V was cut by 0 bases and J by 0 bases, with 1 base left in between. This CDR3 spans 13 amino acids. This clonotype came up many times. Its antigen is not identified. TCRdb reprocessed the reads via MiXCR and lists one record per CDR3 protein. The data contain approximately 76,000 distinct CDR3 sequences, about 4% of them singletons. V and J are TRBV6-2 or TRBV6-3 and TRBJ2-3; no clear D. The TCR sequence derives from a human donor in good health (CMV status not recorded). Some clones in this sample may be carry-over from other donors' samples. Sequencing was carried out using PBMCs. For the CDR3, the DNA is TGTGCCAGCAGTTACTCTAGCACAGATACGCAGTATTTT. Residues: CASSYSSTDTQYF.